Given below is one T cell receptor beta chain in context. This sample is part of a study of cytomegalovirus exposure and HLA in healthy donors. Germline V gives CDR1 SNHLY, CDR2 FYNNEI. V shed 5 bases, J shed 0 bases, and the junction held 4 bases outside the gene matches. The CDR3 is 14 residues long. This PCR relied on a set of 60 Vbeta primers and 13 Jbeta primers. The repertoire was sequenced with immunoSEQ multiplex PCR; TCRdb's copy has only in-frame clones and lacks some. Its clone listing holds 93,000 or so clones. This chain connects TRBV2 to TRBJ2-7; TRBD1 aligns across 7 bases. This receptor was identified in a man in his forties in good health and CMV-seronegative. Sequenced input: PBMCs. The DNA of the CDR3 is TGTGCCAGCAGTACGGGACAGAGCTCCTACGAGCAGTACTTC. Amino acids: CASSTGQSSYEQYF.